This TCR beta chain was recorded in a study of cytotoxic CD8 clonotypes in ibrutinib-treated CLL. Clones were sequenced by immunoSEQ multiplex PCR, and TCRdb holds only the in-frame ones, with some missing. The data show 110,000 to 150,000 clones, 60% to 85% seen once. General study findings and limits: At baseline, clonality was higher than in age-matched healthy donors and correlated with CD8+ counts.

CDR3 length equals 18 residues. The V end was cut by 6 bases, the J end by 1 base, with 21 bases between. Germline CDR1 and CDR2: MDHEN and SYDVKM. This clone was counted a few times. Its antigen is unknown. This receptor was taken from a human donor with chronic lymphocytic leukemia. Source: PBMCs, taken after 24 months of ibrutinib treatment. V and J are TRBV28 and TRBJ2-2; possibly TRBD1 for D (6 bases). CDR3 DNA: TGTGCCAGCAGCCCGTGGGCGACAGGAATTGGGAACACCGGGGAGCTGTTTTTT. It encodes CASSPWATGIGNTGELFF.